The entry below describes one T cell receptor (beta chain). Its antigen remains unknown. CDR3 length: 17 amino acids. Germline V gene lookup returns CDR1 SEHNR and CDR2 FQNEAQ (reference sequence). V lost 1 base and J lost 0, with 13 bases in between. Using viral peptide pools, the ViraFEST assay grew out antigen-specific CD4+ T cells prior to sequencing. Isolating CD4+ T cells followed about 11 days of culture. Their SARS-CoV-2 infection, verified by PCR, occurred between March and December 2020. The culture medium for approximately 1.9 million PBMC per well included roughly 10 IU/ml IL-2 and around 10 ug/ml peptides. The protocol was immunoSEQ multiplex PCR, while the TCRdb copy is restricted to in-frame clones and leaves out a portion. The table shows about 26,000 clones, with around 78% occurring only once. The data were obtained in a study of vaccination effects on CD4 cells after COVID-19. Study-level background: Each person got two doses of an mRNA SARS-CoV-2 vaccine, BNT162b2 or mRNA-1273. Samples came from two convalescent patients 16 days and one week before vaccination.

The TCR was taken from a human donor who had a prior SARS-CoV-2 infection. The rearrangement joins TRBV7-9 to TRBJ2-1; D remains ambiguous. Here the sequenced sample was CD4+ T cells from PBMCs cultured with HCoV-NL63 spike peptides, taken before COVID-19 vaccination. The CDR3: CASSLVGGRSSYNEQFF. In DNA, the CDR3 is TGTGCCAGCAGCTTAGTGGGTGGCAGGAGCTCCTACAATGAGCAGTTCTTC.